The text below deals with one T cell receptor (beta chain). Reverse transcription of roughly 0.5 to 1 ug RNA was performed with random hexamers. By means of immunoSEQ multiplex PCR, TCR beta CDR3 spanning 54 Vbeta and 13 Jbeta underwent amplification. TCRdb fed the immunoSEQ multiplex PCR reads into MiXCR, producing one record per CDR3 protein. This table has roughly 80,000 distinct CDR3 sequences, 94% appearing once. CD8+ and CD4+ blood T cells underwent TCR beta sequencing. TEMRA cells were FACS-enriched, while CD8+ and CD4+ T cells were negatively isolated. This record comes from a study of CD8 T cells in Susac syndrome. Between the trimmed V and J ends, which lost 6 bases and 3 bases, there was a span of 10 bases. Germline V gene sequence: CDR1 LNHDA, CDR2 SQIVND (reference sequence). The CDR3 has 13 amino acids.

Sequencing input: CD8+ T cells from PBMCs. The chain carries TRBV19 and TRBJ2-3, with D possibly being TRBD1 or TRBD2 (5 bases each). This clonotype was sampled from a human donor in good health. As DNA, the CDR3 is TGTGCCAGTAGGAGGGGCTGGACAGATACGCAGTATTTT. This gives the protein CASRRGWTDTQYF.